This T cell receptor beta chain was obtained from a study of blood T cell repertoires in COVID-19. Germline loops: CDR1 SGHTA, CDR2 FQGTGA. The CDR3 spans 17 residues. V was pared by 7 bases and J by 3 bases, with 25 bases between. This clone was seen a single time. In the source study's methods: By means of reference gene primer amplification, nucleated cell counts were estimated. Assay: immunoSEQ multiplex PCR; the TCRdb copy retains only in-frame clones and omits some. That table gives V, J and clone size, and the DNA gave D and trimming. This sample has some 90,000 clones, with 80% to 95% found just once.

The chain combines TRBV7-3 with TRBJ2-7; TRBD2 is a possible D gene (6 bases). This receptor was obtained from a woman between 50 and 59 years old in a cohort sampled during active COVID-19. The sample comprised peripheral blood. The CDR3 region is CASTTGVGLQVVYEQYF. The CDR3 DNA sequence: TGTGCCAGCACTACGGGAGTGGGTCTTCAAGTGGTCTACGAGCAGTACTTC.